This T cell receptor (beta chain) derives from a study of cytomegalovirus exposure and HLA in healthy donors. Study-wide results and caveats: A prior analysis recorded that most TCR beta V segments were productive about 87% or about 30% of the time. Follow-up analysis seemed to connect common viral pathogens with several of the most significant clusters identified. At a 0.05 false discovery rate, a later analysis found over 15,000 TCR beta sequences to be associated with HLA alleles.

On this clone itself: As yet, its antigen is unknown.

Amplification used 60 Vbeta primers and 13 Jbeta primers. TCRdb's table, derived via immunoSEQ multiplex PCR, lists solely in-frame clones and lacks some. The table has some 90,000 clones, more than 65% seen once; the top ten hold 2.5% to 3%. CDR1 is LNHDA and CDR2 is SQIVND in the germline V gene (reference sequence). V lost 3 bases and J 6 bases, leaving 19 bases between the germline ends. This CDR3 is 16 amino acids long. Material: PBMCs. The sequence was collected from a young man in good health and CMV-seronegative. The chain has TRBV19 and TRBJ2-3; tentative D call: TRBD1 (6 bases). The CDR3, as DNA: TGTGCCAGTAGTATCCCGCAGGGGCAAAATGGGGATACGCAGTATTTT. Translating gives CASSIPQGQNGDTQYF. Full variable domain (remainder filled in from reference TRBV19 and TRBJ2-3): DGGITQSPKYLFRKEGQNVTLSCEQNLNHDAMYWYRQDPGQGLRLIYYSQIVNDFQKGDIAEGYSVSREKKESFPLTVTSAQKNPTAFYLCASSIPQGQNGDTQYFGPGTRLTVL.